These 21 T cell receptor beta chains were all obtained from the same sample, sequenced in a study of blood T cells in healthy people across ages. With a J-beta primer mix and a sample-barcoded 5' primer, a second PCR ran about 6 to 11 cycles. MiXCR, run by TCRdb on the 5' RACE reads, gives a single entry per CDR3 protein. This repertoire shows some 1.5 million distinct CDR3 sequences, around 40% found once; its top ten account for less than 5%. The sample taken for sequencing was blood. These receptors all come from a woman aged 18-35 years in good health.

This chain links TRBV7-2 with TRBJ2-7; 9 nucleotides line up with TRBD1. Germline V gene sequence: CDR1 SGHTA, CDR2 FQGNSA. CDR3 size: 15 residues. Losses at the gene ends were 0 bases for V and 6 bases for J; bases not matched to a gene: 6. CDR3 loop: CASSLAATGGFEQYF. In DNA form, the CDR3 reads TGTGCCAGCAGCTTAGCTGCGACAGGGGGTTTCGAGCAGTACTTC.

This clonotype came up a few times. J is TRBJ2-5 and V is TRBV27, with 7 bases matching TRBD1. Losses at the gene ends were 5 bases for V and 2 bases for J; bases not matched to a gene: 11. The length of the CDR3 is 16 residues. From germline, CDR1 is MNHEY and CDR2 SMNVEV (reference sequence). The CDR3: CASSLRSGTAQETQYF. The CDR3 nucleotides read TGTGCCAGCAGTCTCCGCTCGGGGACAGCTCAAGAGACCCAGTACTTC.

This chain uses TRBV6-1 with TRBJ1-6; no clear D gene. Trimming removed 2 bases from V and 6 bases from J, with 11 bases in between. Germline assignment: CDR1 MNHNS and CDR2 SASEGT. The CDR3 is made up of 15 amino acids. The CDR3 DNA follows: TGTGCCAGCAGTGAAATTTTCAAGGGTAATTCACCCCTCCACTTT. It specifies CASSEIFKGNSPLHF.

The rearrangement links TRBV30 to TRBJ1-2; tentatively, D is TRBD1 (5 bases). Trimming cost V 3 bases and J 0 bases, with 14 bases left between them. The CDR3 is made up of 15 amino acids. Germline lookup yields CDR1 GTSNPN and CDR2 SVGIG (reference sequence). CDR3 amino acids: CAWSDSLLPNYGYTF. The CDR3 DNA reads TGTGCCTGGAGCGACAGCCTTTTACCTAACTATGGCTACACCTTC.

This clonotype was seen a handful of times. The chain links TRBV20-1 to TRBJ1-1; D is undetermined. The CDR3 has 12 amino acids. Per the germline V gene, CDR1 is DFQATT and CDR2 is SNEGSKA (reference sequence). Trimming cost V 6 bases and J 5 bases, with 13 bases left between them. The CDR3 loop is CSARTDKTEAFF. CDR3 nucleotides: TGCAGTGCCAGGACGGATAAAACTGAAGCTTTCTTT.

The chain couples TRBV20-1 to TRBJ1-4; D call uncertain. The CDR3 consists of 14 residues. Germline loops: CDR1 DFQATT, CDR2 SNEGSKA (reference sequence). Trimming took off 3 bases at V and 1 base at J, with 9 bases between the two ends. Here the CDR3 reads CSASAGRTNEKLFF. As DNA, the CDR3 is TGCAGTGCTAGTGCGGGGAGAACTAATGAAAAACTGTTTTTT.

The table lists this clonotype with a few counts. The rearrangement uses TRBV27 and TRBJ2-1; 7 nucleotides agree with TRBD1. This CDR3 spans 14 amino acids. The V and J ends lost 0 bases and 10 bases, in that order; junction bases with no gene match: 6. Germline CDR1 and CDR2: MNHEY and SMNVEV (reference sequence). CDR3 coding DNA: TGTGCCAGCAGTTTATCATCTCGGACAGGCGAGCAGTTCTTC. Its translation: CASSLSSRTGEQFF.

In its sample, this clonotype was seen a few times. The chain joins TRBV27 to TRBJ2-3, with TRBD2 matching over 7 bases. Germline values: CDR1 MNHEY, CDR2 SMNVEV (reference sequence). The CDR3 is 16 amino acids. With V trimmed by 4 bases and J by 0 bases, 7 bases remained unmatched. The CDR3 here is CASSWSSGTSTDTQYF. The CDR3 bases are TGTGCCAGCAGTTGGTCTAGCGGAACTAGCACAGATACGCAGTATTTT.

In its sample, this clonotype was seen a few times. The gene calls are TRBV9 and TRBJ2-1; 8 nucleotides line up with TRBD1. V trimming: 0 bases; J trimming: 2 bases; junction bases outside the gene matches: 4. CDR1 SGDLS and CDR2 YYNGEE come from the germline V gene. This CDR3 region has 16 residues. The CDR3 region has the DNA TGTGCCAGCAGCGTAGGGGGACAGGTACCCTACAATGAGCAGTTCTTC. Amino acids: CASSVGGQVPYNEQFF.

The V gene is TRBV5-1, the J gene TRBJ2-7, with 9 bases lining up with TRBD1. V shed 2 bases and J 1 base; nucleotides not matched to a gene: 10. Germline CDR1 is SGHRS and CDR2 is YFSETQ. The CDR3 is made up of 17 amino acids. CDR3 nucleotides: TGCGCCAGCAGCTTCCGCCCGTCCGGGACAGGGTCCTACGAGCAGTACTTC. Its protein is CASSFRPSGTGSYEQYF. Supplemented by reference TRBV5-1 and TRBJ2-7, the full variable domain reads KAGVTQTPRYLIKTRGQQVTLSCSPISGHRSVSWYQQTPGQGLQFLFEYFSETQRNKGNFPGRFSGRQFSNSRSEMNVSTLELGDSALYLCASSFRPSGTGSYEQYFGPGTRLTVT.

This rearrangement joins TRBV29-1 to TRBJ2-1; D is undetermined. CDR3 length equals 13 residues. With 7 bases removed from V and 3 bases from J, the gap between germline ends came to 13 bases. The germline V gene has CDR1 SQVTM and CDR2 ANQGSEA. Here the CDR3 DNA reads TGCAGCGCCGAGAGGCAGGTCTACAATGAGCAGTTCTTC. It encodes CSAERQVYNEQFF.

This clonotype has more than one count but fewer than ten. J is TRBJ1-1 and V is TRBV12-5, with D maybe TRBD1 (5 bases). Trimming left V 4 bases short and J 4 bases short, with 13 bases between. This CDR3 region has 14 residues. Germline assignment: CDR1 LGHNT and CDR2 FRNRAP. The CDR3 sequence is CASGWLGGATEAFF. In nucleotides, the CDR3 is TGTGCTAGTGGTTGGCTGGGGGGAGCCACTGAAGCTTTCTTT.

The chain couples TRBV4-1 to TRBJ1-1; 8 nucleotides match TRBD1. Germline V lookup: CDR1 MGHRA, CDR2 YSYEKL. V lost 1 base to trimming and J lost 6 bases; unmatched junction nucleotides: 7. CDR3 length equals 15 residues. The CDR3 DNA follows: TGCGCCAGCAGCCAAGTATCAGGGGGCGTCGCTGAAGCTTTCTTT. Translation: CASSQVSGGVAEAFF.

This clonotype appeared a few times. This sequence joins TRBV7-2 and TRBJ1-2, with unresolved D. V dropped 4 bases and J dropped 5 bases, with 8 bases sitting between them. The germline V gene encodes CDR1 SGHTA and CDR2 FQGNSA. This CDR3 comprises 12 residues. Here the CDR3 DNA reads TGTGCCAGCAGCTATAACTTTTATGGCTACACCTTC. Translated, it gives CASSYNFYGYTF.

This clonotype was counted a few times. The CDR3 sequence: CASSLVQEIITDTQYF. The CDR3 DNA reads TGTGCCAGCAGCTTAGTCCAGGAGATTATCACAGATACGCAGTATTTT. The rearrangement uses TRBV7-9 and TRBJ2-3, with D hard to call. V lost 1 base to trimming and J lost 2 bases, with 13 bases between them. The germline V gene has CDR1 SEHNR and CDR2 FQNEAQ (reference sequence). The CDR3 runs to 16 residues.

This chain uses TRBV27 with TRBJ2-7; 10 bases are shared with TRBD2. This CDR3 spans 15 amino acids. With 3 bases clipped from V and 3 bases from J, the junction kept 5 bases outside the gene matches. Germline V gene data show CDR1 as MNHEY and CDR2 as SMNVEV (reference sequence). This CDR3 is CASSLGGLAVYEQYF. CDR3 DNA: TGTGCCAGCAGTTTGGGAGGACTAGCGGTCTACGAGCAGTACTTC.

The chain is built from TRBV20-1 and TRBJ2-1; D is ambiguous. Germline V gene sequence: CDR1 DFQATT, CDR2 SNEGSKA (reference sequence). Deletions cut 0 bases from V and 0 bases from J, with 12 bases between. The CDR3 is 16 amino acids. The CDR3 region is CSARDHGRGSYNEQFF. DNA of the CDR3: TGCAGTGCTAGAGATCATGGCAGAGGCTCCTACAATGAGCAGTTCTTC.

The chain has TRBV11-2 and TRBJ1-2, with D possibly TRBD1 on 5 matching bases. The CDR3 contains 15 residues. Trimming cost V 6 bases and J 5 bases, with 19 bases left between them. The V gene's germline CDR1 is SGHAT and CDR2 FQNNGV. DNA for the CDR3: TGTGCCAGCAGGCTCATTAAGGGGACCCTTTATGGCTACACCTTC. As protein: CASRLIKGTLYGYTF.

The rearrangement joins TRBV7-2 to TRBJ2-3, with D possibly TRBD2 on 6 matching bases. The V end was cut by 8 bases, the J end by 3 bases, with 15 bases between. The CDR3 has 14 amino acids. Germline V gene lookup returns CDR1 SGHTA and CDR2 FQGNSA. CDR3 loop: CASAGGKSTDTQYF. Written as DNA, the CDR3 is TGTGCCAGCGCCGGGGGAAAAAGTACAGATACGCAGTATTTT.

This clonotype was counted between two and nine times. This chain uses TRBV6-6 with TRBJ2-7; D is ambiguous. The CDR3 loop spans 13 amino acids. V was cut by 6 bases and J by 3 bases, with 12 bases left in between. Germline V lookup: CDR1 MNHNY, CDR2 SVGAGI (reference sequence). The chain's CDR3 is CASRRPSYYEQYF. DNA of the CDR3: TGTGCCAGCAGAAGACCGAGCTACTACGAGCAGTACTTC.

This clonotype was detected a few times. The rearrangement links TRBV6-5 to TRBJ1-4; weak D call: TRBD1 (5 bases). Trimming pared 7 bases from V and 5 bases from J, leaving 17 bases between. The CDR3 spans 15 residues. Germline V gene data show CDR1 as MNHEY and CDR2 as SVGAGI. The CDR3 DNA reads TGTGCCAGCACCCGACGGGGCCCGGCGAATGAAAAACTGTTTTTT. Its protein is CASTRRGPANEKLFF.